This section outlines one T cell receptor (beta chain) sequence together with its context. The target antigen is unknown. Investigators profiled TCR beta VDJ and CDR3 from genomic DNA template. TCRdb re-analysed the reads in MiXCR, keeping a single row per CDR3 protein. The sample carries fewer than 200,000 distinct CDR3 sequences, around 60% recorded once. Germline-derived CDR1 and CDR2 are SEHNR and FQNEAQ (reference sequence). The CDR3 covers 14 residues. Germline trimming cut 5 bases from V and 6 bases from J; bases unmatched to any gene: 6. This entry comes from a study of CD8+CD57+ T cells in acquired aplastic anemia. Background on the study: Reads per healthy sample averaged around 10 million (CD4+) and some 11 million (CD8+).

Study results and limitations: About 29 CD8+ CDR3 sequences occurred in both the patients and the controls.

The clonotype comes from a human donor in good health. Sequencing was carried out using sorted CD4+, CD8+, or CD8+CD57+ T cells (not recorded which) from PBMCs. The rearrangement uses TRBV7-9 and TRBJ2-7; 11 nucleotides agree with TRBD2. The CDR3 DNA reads TGTGCCAGCAGCCCGACTAGCGGGACAAGCGAGCAGTACTTC. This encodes CASSPTSGTSEQYF.